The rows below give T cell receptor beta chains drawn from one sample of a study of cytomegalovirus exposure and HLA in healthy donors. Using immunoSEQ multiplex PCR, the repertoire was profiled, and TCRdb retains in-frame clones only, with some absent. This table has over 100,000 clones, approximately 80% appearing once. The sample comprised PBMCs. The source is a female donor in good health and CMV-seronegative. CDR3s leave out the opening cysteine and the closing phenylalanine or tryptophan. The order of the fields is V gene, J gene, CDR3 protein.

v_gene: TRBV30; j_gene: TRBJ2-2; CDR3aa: ACHPLRGGNTGELF
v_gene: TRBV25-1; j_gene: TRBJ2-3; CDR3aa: ASQTSGGTDTQY
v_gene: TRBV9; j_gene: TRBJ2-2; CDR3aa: ASSRGGELF
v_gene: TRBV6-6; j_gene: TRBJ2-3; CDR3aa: ASSYLDRGQDTQY
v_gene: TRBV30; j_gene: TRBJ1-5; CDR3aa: AWSVQGDQPQH
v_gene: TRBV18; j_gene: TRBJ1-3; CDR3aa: ASSPTTGTGGGNTIY
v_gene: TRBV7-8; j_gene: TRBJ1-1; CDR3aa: ASSFGQGGTEAF
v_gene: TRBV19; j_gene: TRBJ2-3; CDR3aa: ASSDPRGDTDTQY
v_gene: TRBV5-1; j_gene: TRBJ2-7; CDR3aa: ASSYSGSSYEQY
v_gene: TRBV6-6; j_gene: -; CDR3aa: ASSFGQGPYEQY